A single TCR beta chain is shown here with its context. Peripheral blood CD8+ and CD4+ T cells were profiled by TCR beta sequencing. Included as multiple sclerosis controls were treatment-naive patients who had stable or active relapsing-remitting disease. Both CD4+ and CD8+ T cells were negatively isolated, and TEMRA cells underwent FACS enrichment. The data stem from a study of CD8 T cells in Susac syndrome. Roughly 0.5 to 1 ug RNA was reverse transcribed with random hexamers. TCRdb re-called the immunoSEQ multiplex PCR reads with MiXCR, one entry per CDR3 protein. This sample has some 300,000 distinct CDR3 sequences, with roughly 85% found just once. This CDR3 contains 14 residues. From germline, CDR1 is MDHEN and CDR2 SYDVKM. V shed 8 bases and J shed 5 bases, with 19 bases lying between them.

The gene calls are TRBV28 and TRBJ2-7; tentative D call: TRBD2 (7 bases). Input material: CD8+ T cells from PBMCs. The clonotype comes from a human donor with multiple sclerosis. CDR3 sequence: CASDGGGAMHEQYF. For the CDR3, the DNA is TGTGCCAGCGATGGGGGGGGCGCAATGCACGAGCAGTACTTC.